Listed below are T cell receptor beta chains from one sample, sequenced in a study of beta chain features in type 1 diabetes. Sequenced by immunoSEQ multiplex PCR; TCRdb stores in-frame clones only, minus some. Of about 390,000 clones listed, over 8.5% are singletons. Material for sequencing was central memory CD4+ T cells from blood. The receptors stem from a man aged 25-40 years with type 1 diabetes. Each CDR3 is given with its conserved first and last residue. The order of the fields is V gene, D gene, J gene, clone size, CDR3 protein, CDR3 DNA. D genes are given only for firm matches. A clone size is listed for some rows: how often the clone was seen (once, few, many), or a class if it is expanded.

TRBV27	-	TRBJ1-2	few	CASSPHLGNGYTF	TGTGCCAGCAGTCCCCATCTGGGGAATGGCTACACCTTC
TRBV6-6	TRBD2	TRBJ2-1	few	CASSPVGLAGNNEQFF	TGTGCCAGCAGCCCGGTCGGACTAGCGGGAAACAATGAGCAGTTCTTC
TRBV4-2	TRBD2	TRBJ2-1	few	CASSQGTASGYNEQFF	TGTGCCAGCAGCCAAGGGACGGCTAGCGGATACAATGAGCAGTTCTTC
TRBV14	-	TRBJ2-5	few	CASSPGQRTGTETQYF	TGTGCCAGCAGCCCCGGACAGCGAACCGGTACAGAGACCCAGTACTTC
TRBV9	-	TRBJ2-5	few	CASSVGTGIQETQYF	TGTGCCAGCAGCGTAGGAACAGGGATCCAAGAGACCCAGTACTTC
TRBV9	TRBD2	TRBJ2-3	-	CASSVGASGYTDTQYF	TGTGCCAGCAGCGTAGGAGCTAGCGGATACACAGATACGCAGTATTTT
TRBV7-6	TRBD1	TRBJ1-6	few	CASSTMGGGGSPLHF	TGTGCCAGCAGCACCATGGGAGGGGGCGGTTCACCCCTCCACTTT
TRBV7-4	-	TRBJ1-3	-	CASSLGPGATGNTIYF	TGTGCCAGCAGCTTAGGACCGGGGGCTACTGGAAACACCATATATTTT
TRBV5-1	-	TRBJ1-1	-	CASSSQGDTEAFF	TGCGCCAGCAGCTCACAGGGCGACACTGAAGCTTTCTTT
TRBV30	-	TRBJ1-3	-	CAWSSRASRHTIYF	TGTGCCTGGAGTTCTCGGGCCAGCAGGCACACCATATATTTT
TRBV30	-	TRBJ2-7	few	CAWSHGRGSSYEQYF	TGTGCCTGGAGCCACGGGCGGGGTAGCTCCTACGAGCAGTACTTC
TRBV18	TRBD1	TRBJ1-5	-	CASSPPTFRQGGYQPQHF	TGTGCCAGCTCACCACCGACCTTTCGACAGGGGGGATATCAGCCCCAGCATTTT
TRBV19	-	TRBJ1-5	few	CASSRTPLGGGQPQHF	TGTGCCAGTAGTAGAACTCCTCTGGGGGGTGGTCAGCCCCAGCATTTT
TRBV7-9	-	TRBJ1-1	-	CASSFDMNTEAFF	TGTGCCAGCAGTTTTGACATGAACACTGAAGCTTTCTTT
TRBV19	-	TRBJ2-7	-	CASKSPLYEQYF	TGTGCCAGTAAGTCCCCCCTCTACGAGCAGTACTTC
TRBV27	TRBD2	TRBJ2-7	many	CASSPAPGGRNEQYF	TGTGCCAGCAGTCCTGCTCCGGGGGGTCGTAACGAGCAGTACTTC
TRBV7-8	TRBD2	TRBJ2-1	-	CASSLVAGGFYEQFF	TGTGCCAGCAGCTTAGTAGCGGGAGGTTTTTATGAGCAGTTCTTC
TRBV6-5	-	TRBJ1-2	few	CASSVDSYGYTF	TGTGCCAGCAGTGTCGACAGCTATGGCTACACCTTC
TRBV19	TRBD2	TRBJ2-5	few	CASRGLASDQETQYF	TGTGCCAGTAGGGGACTAGCGTCAGACCAAGAGACCCAGTACTTC
TRBV29-1	-	TRBJ2-5	-	CSVEVGETQYF	TGCAGCGTTGAAGTAGGAGAGACCCAGTACTTC
TRBV10-3	-	TRBJ2-7	few	CAISESLGEQYF	TGTGCCATCAGTGAGTCCCTTGGCGAGCAGTACTTC
TRBV18	TRBD2	TRBJ2-2	few	CASSPGLGGTGELFF	TGTGCCAGCTCACCCGGACTAGGTGGCACCGGGGAGCTGTTTTTT
TRBV2	-	TRBJ1-5	many	CASGGQLGHGYRDQPQHF	TGTGCCAGCGGCGGACAGTTGGGCCACGGATACAGGGATCAGCCCCAGCATTTT
TRBV2	-	TRBJ2-7	-	CASSELEGYEQYF	TGTGCCAGCAGTGAACTAGAGGGCTACGAGCAGTACTTC
TRBV7-6	-	TRBJ2-2	-	CASSLARSLVSGELFF	TGTGCCAGCAGCTTAGCAAGGTCGTTGGTGTCCGGGGAGCTGTTTTTT
TRBV7-3	-	TRBJ2-7	-	CASSLMGIGYEQYF	TGTGCCAGCAGCTTAATGGGGATAGGCTACGAGCAGTACTTC
TRBV7-7	TRBD2	TRBJ2-2	few	CASSLGTSGSAANTGELFF	TGTGCTAGCAGCTTAGGGACTAGCGGGAGCGCTGCGAACACCGGGGAGCTGTTTTTT
TRBV18	-	TRBJ1-1	-	CASSPPDSTEAFF	TGTGCCAGCTCACCACCCGACAGCACTGAAGCTTTCTTT
TRBV25-1	-	TRBJ1-1	few	CASSELGGNLGAFF	TGTGCCAGCAGTGAATTAGGGGGGAATCTGGGTGCTTTCTTT
TRBV6-1	-	TRBJ1-5	-	CASRGLGQPQHF	TGTGCCAGCAGGGGATTGGGGCAGCCCCAGCATTTT
TRBV7-2	-	TRBJ2-7	-	CASSQDLNSQFYEQYF	TGTGCCAGCAGCCAAGATCTGAACTCCCAATTCTACGAGCAGTACTTC
TRBV9	-	TRBJ1-2	few	CASSGGPFYGYTF	TGTGCCAGCAGCGGAGGACCGTTCTATGGCTACACCTTC
TRBV7-7	-	TRBJ2-7	-	CASSLGGTRSYEQYF	TGTGCCAGCAGCTTAGGTGGGACACGAAGCTACGAGCAGTACTTC
TRBV9	-	TRBJ2-7	few	CASSVGPRNAYEQYF	TGTGCCAGCAGCGTAGGGCCGCGAAATGCCTACGAGCAGTACTTC
TRBV6-1	-	TRBJ1-6	-	CASSTGYYNSPLHF	TGTGCCAGCAGTACAGGGTACTATAATTCACCCCTCCACTTT
TRBV9	-	TRBJ2-5	few	CASSVEASPAQTQYF	TGTGCCAGCAGCGTAGAGGCTAGCCCTGCCCAGACCCAGTACTTC
TRBV11-3	-	TRBJ2-4	few	CASSSTGEGIQYF	TGTGCCAGCAGCTCGACAGGCGAGGGCATTCAGTACTTC
TRBV7-2	-	TRBJ2-5	few	CASSPGLGGQETQYF	TGTGCCAGCAGCCCAGGACTGGGAGGCCAAGAGACCCAGTACTTC
TRBV6-4	-	TRBJ1-2	-	CASSYPLGGLAYGYTF	TGTGCCAGCAGTTACCCCTTAGGTGGGCTCGCATATGGCTACACCTTC
TRBV4-2	-	TRBJ1-1	few	CASSQARKGQGNTEAFF	TGTGCCAGCAGCCAAGCTCGGAAGGGGCAGGGGAACACTGAAGCTTTCTTT
TRBV5-6	-	TRBJ2-5	few	CASRVWLQETQYF	TGTGCCAGCAGGGTATGGCTACAAGAGACCCAGTACTTC
TRBV10-2	-	TRBJ2-5	few	CASINTRGQETQYF	TGCGCCAGCATCAACACACGGGGGCAAGAGACCCAGTACTTC
TRBV6-5	-	TRBJ2-3	few	CASSYDTDTQYF	TGTGCCAGCAGTTACGACACAGATACGCAGTATTTT
TRBV5-1	-	TRBJ2-7	few	CASSLEGYEQYF	TGCGCCAGCAGCTTAGAGGGCTACGAGCAGTACTTC
TRBV29-1	-	TRBJ2-2	few	CSVEVLTENTGELFF	TGCAGCGTTGAAGTTTTGACGGAGAACACCGGGGAGCTGTTTTTT
TRBV4-2	TRBD1	TRBJ1-4	-	CASSLRTGGNEKLFF	TGTGCCAGCAGCCTCCGGACAGGGGGAAATGAAAAACTGTTTTTT
TRBV6-4	TRBD1	TRBJ1-2	-	CASSDPPGGVYGYTF	TGTGCCAGCAGTGATCCGCCAGGGGGCGTCTATGGCTACACCTTC
TRBV30	-	TRBJ2-7	few	CAWIPGLSSSYEQYF	TGTGCCTGGATCCCAGGCCTCTCGAGCTCCTACGAGCAGTACTTC
TRBV5-4	-	TRBJ1-2	few	CASTTRVEYGYTF	TGTGCCAGCACCACTAGGGTAGAATATGGCTACACCTTC
TRBV5-4	TRBD2	TRBJ2-2	-	CASSPVAGRGAGELFF	TGTGCCAGCAGCCCGGTAGCGGGTAGGGGAGCCGGGGAGCTGTTTTTT
TRBV6-5	-	TRBJ1-1	-	CASSARTAVTEAFF	TGTGCCAGCAGTGCGAGGACAGCAGTCACTGAAGCTTTCTTT